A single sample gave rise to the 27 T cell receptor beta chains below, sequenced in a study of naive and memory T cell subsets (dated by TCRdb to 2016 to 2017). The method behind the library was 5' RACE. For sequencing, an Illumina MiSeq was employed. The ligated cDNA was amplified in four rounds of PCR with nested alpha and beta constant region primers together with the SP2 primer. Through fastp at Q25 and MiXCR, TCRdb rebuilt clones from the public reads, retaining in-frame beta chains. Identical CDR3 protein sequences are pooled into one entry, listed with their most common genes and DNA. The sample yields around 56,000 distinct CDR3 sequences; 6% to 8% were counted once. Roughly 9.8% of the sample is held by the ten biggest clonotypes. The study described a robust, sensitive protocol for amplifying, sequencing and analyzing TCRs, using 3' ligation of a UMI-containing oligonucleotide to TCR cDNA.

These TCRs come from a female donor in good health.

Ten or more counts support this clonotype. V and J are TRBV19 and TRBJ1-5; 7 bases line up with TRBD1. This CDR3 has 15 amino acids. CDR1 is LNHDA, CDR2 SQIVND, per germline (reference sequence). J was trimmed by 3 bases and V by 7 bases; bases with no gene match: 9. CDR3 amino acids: CASTSDRAHNQPQHF. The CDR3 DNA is TGTGCCAGTACCAGTGACAGGGCGCACAATCAGCCCCAGCATTTT.

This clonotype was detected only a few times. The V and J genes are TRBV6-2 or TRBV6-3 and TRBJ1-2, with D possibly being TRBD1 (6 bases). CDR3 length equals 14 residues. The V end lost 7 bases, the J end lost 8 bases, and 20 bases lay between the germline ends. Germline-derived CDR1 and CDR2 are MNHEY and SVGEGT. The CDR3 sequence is CASNRDTRQIGYTF. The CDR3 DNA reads TGTGCCAGCAACCGGGACACACGGCAAATCGGCTACACCTTC.

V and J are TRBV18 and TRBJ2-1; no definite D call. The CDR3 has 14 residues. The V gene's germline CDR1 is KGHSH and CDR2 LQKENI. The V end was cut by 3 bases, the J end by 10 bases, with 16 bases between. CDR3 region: CASSPTTRLTEQFF. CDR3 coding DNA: TGTGCCAGCTCACCTACCACACGTCTCACCGAGCAGTTCTTC.

CDR3: CASSLAFRGRGNQPQHF. In DNA form, the CDR3 reads TGTGCCAGCAGTTTAGCGTTCAGGGGTAGGGGCAATCAGCCCCAGCATTTT. This rearrangement joins TRBV27 to TRBJ1-5; a possible D gene is TRBD1 (6 bases). The CDR3 consists of 17 residues. The germline gives CDR1 MNHEY, CDR2 SMNVEV (reference sequence). V lost 2 bases to trimming and J lost 2 bases, with 16 bases between them.

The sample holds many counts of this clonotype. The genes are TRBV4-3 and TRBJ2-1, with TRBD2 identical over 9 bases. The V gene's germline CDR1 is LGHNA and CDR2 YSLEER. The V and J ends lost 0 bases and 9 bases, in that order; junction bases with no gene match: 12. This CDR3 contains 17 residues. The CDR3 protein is CASSQDPPASGAGEQFF. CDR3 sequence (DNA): TGCGCCAGCAGCCAAGATCCGCCGGCTAGCGGGGCCGGTGAGCAGTTCTTC.

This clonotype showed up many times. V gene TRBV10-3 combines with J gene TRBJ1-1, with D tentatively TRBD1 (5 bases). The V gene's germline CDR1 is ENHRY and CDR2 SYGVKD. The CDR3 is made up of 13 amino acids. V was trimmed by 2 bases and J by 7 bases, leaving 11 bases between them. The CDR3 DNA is TGTGCCATCAGTGAGGGTACAGGACGTGAAGCTTTCTTT. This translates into CAISEGTGREAFF.

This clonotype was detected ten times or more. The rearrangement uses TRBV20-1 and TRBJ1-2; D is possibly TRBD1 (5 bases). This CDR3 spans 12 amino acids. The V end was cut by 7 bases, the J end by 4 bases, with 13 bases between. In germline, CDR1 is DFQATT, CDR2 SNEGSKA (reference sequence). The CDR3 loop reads CSVAGLTYGYTF. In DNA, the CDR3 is TGCAGTGTAGCAGGGCTTACCTATGGCTACACCTTC.

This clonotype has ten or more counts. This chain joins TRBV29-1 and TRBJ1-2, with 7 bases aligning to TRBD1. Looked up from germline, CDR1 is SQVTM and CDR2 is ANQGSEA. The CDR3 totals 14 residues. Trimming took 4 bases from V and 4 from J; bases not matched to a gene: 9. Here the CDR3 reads CSVGFVGTAYGYTF. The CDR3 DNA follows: TGCAGCGTTGGTTTTGTCGGGACAGCCTATGGCTACACCTTC.

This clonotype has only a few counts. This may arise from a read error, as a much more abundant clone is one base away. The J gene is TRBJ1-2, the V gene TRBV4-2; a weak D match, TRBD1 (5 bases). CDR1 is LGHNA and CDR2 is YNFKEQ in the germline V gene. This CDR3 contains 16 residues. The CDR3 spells CASSQGDSPGNYGDTF. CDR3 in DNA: TGTGCCAGCAGCCAAGGGGACTCCCCCGGCAACTATGGCGACACCTTC.

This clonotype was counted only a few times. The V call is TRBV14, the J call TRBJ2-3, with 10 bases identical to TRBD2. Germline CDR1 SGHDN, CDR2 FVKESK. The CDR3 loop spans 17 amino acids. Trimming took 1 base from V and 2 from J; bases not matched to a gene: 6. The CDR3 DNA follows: TGTGCCAGCAGCCAAGCCCGGACTAGCGGCCCCACAGATACGCAGTATTTT. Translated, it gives CASSQARTSGPTDTQYF.

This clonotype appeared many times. In nucleotides, the CDR3 is TGCAGTGCCAACCGGGACAGAGAAGGATACCCTGAAGCTTTCTTT. Translated, it gives CSANRDREGYPEAFF. The chain uses TRBV20-1 and TRBJ1-1, with 7 bases fitting TRBD1. The germline V gene encodes CDR1 DFQATT and CDR2 SNEGSKA (reference sequence). V lost 6 bases, J lost 6 bases, and 16 bases stayed unmatched. CDR3 length equals 15 residues.

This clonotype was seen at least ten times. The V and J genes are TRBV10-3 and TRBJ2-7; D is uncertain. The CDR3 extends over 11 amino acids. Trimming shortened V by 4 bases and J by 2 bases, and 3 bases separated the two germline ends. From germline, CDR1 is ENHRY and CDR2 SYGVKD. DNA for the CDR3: TGTGCCATCAGTGGGGCCTACGAGCAGTACTTC. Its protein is CAISGAYEQYF.

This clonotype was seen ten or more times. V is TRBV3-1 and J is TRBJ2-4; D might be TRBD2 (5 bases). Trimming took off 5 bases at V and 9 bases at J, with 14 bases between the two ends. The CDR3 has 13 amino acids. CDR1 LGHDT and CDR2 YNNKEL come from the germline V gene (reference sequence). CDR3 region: CASSGESRGIQYF. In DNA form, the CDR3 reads TGTGCCAGCAGCGGAGAGTCTCGGGGCATTCAGTACTTC.

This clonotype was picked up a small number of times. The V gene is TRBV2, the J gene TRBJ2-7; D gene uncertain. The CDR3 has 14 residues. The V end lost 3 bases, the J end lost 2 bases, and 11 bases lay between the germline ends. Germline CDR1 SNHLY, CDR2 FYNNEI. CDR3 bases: TGTGCCAGCAGTGACTGGGTTGGCACCTACGAGCAGTACTTC. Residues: CASSDWVGTYEQYF.

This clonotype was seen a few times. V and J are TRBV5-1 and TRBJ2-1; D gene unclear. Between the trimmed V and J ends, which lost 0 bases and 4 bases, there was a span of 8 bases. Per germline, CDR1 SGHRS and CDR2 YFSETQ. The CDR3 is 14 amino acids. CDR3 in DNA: TGCGCCAGCAGCTTGGGAGGTGAATACAATGAGCAGTTCTTC. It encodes CASSLGGEYNEQFF.

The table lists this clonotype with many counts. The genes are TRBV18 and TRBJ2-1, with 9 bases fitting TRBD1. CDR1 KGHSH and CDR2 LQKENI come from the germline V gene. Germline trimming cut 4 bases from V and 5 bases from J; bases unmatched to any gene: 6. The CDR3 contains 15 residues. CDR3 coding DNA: TGTGCCAGCTCACAACAGGGGGCTCTTGACAATGAGCAGTTCTTC. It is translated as CASSQQGALDNEQFF. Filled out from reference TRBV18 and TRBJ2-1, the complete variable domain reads NAGVMQNPRHLVRRRGQEARLRCSPMKGHSHVYWYRQLPEEGLKFMVYLQKENIIDESGMPKERFSAEFPKEGPSILRIQQVVRGDSAAYFCASSQQGALDNEQFFGPGTRLTVL.

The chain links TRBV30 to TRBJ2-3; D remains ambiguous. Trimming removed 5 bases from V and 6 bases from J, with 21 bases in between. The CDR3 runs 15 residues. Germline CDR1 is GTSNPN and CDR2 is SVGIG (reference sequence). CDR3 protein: CAWADQGWRKDTQYF. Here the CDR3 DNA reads TGTGCCTGGGCTGATCAAGGCTGGCGTAAGGATACGCAGTATTTT.

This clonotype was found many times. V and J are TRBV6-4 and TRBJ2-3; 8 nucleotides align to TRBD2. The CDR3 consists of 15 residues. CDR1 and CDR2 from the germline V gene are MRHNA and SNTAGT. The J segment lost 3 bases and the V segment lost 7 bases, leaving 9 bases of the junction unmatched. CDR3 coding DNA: TGTGCCAGCACCGAACGTAGCGGGGAAACAGATACGCAGTATTTT. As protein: CASTERSGETDTQYF.

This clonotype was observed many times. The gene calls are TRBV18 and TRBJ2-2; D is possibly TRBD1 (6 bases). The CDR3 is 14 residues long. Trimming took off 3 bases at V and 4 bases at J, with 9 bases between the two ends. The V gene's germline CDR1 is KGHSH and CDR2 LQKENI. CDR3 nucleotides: TGTGCCAGCTCACCGGGGGCCCTCACCGGGGAGCTGTTTTTT. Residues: CASSPGALTGELFF.

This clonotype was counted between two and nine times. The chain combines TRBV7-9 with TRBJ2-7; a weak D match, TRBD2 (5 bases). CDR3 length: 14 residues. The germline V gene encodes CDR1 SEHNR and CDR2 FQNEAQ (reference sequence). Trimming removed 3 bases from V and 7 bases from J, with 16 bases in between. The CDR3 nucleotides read TGTGCCAGCAGCTTTGAGGTCGCAGGCGGGGAGCAGTACTTC. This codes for CASSFEVAGGEQYF.

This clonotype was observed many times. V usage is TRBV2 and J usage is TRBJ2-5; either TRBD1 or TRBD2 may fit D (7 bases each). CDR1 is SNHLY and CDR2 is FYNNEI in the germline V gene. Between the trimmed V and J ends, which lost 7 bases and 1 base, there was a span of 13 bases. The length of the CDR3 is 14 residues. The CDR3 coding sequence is TGTGCCAGCACCGCCAGGGGGGGCCAAGAGACCCAGTACTTC. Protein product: CASTARGGQETQYF.

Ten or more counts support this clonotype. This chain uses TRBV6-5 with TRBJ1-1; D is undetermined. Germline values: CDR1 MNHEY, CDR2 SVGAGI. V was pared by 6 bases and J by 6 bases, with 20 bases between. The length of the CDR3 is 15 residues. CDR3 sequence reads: CASSLSGLDFAEAFF. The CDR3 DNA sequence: TGTGCCAGCAGCCTCTCGGGTCTTGATTTCGCTGAAGCTTTCTTT.

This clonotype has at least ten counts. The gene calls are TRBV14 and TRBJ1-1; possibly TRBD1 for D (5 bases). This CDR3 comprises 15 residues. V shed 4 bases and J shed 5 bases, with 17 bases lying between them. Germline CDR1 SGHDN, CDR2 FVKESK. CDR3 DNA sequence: TGTGCCAGCAGCCGATTTGGCAGTGGGGGAACTGAAGCTTTCTTT. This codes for CASSRFGSGGTEAFF.

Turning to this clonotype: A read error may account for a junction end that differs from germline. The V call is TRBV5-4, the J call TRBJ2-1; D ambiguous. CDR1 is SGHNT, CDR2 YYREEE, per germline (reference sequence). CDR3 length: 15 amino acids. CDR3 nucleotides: TGTGGCAGCAGCTTGGCCTGGGCGTCCTACAATGAGCAGTTCTTC. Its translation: CGSSLAWASYNEQFF. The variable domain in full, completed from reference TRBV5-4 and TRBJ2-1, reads ETGVTQSPTHLIKTRGQQVTLRCSSQSGHNTVSWYQQALGQGPQFIFQYYREEENGRGNFPPRFSGLQFPNYSSELNVNALELDDSALYLCGSSLAWASYNEQFFGPGTRLTVL.

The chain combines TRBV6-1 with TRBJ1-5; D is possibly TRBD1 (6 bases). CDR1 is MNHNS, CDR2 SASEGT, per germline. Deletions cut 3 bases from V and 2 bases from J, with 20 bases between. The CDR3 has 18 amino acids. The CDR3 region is CASSEVPRGSGGNQPQHF. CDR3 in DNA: TGTGCCAGCAGTGAGGTACCGAGGGGGTCAGGGGGCAATCAGCCCCAGCATTTT.

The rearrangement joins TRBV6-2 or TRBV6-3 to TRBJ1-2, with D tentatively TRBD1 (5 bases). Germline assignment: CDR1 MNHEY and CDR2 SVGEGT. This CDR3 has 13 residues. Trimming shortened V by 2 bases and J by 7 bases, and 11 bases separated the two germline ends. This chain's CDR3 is CASSYTRRAGYTF. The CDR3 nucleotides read TGTGCCAGCAGTTACACGCGCAGGGCTGGCTACACCTTC.

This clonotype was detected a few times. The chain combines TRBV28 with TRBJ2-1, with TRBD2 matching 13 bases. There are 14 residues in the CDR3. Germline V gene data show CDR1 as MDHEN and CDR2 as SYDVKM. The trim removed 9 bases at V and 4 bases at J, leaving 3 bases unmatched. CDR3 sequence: CASKLAGGYNEQFF. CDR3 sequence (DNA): TGTGCCAGTAAACTAGCGGGGGGGTACAATGAGCAGTTCTTC.